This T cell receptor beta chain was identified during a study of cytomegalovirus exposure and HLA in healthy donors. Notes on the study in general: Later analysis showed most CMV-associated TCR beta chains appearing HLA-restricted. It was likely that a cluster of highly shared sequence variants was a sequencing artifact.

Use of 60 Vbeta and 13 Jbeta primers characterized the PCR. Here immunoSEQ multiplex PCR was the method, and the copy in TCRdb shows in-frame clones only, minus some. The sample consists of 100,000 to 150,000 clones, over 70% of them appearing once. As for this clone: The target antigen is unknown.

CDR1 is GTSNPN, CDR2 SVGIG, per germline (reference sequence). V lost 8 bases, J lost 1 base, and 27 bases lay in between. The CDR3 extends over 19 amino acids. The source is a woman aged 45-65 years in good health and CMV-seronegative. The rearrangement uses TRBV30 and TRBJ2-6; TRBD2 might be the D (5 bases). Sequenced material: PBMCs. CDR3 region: CASLWRRKRSTSGANVLTF. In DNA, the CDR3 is TGTGCCAGCTTATGGCGGAGGAAACGCTCTACTTCTGGGGCCAACGTCCTGACTTTC.